This TCR beta chain is drawn from a study of T cells in localized non-small cell lung cancer. General observations from the study: Longer overall survival accompanied higher blood T cell density.

Assay: immunoSEQ multiplex PCR; the TCRdb copy retains only in-frame clones and omits some. The data contain around 9,000 clones, less than 45% of them singletons. Concerning this clone: Its antigen remains unknown.

V was shortened by 0 bases and J by 0 bases, with 13 bases between the two germline ends. CDR1 and CDR2 (germline): MNHGY, SAAAGT. This CDR3 is built from 17 residues. The V call is TRBV6-8, the J call TRBJ2-3, with D tentatively TRBD1 (6 bases). This TCR was recovered from a woman aged 40-75 years with stage I lung adenocarcinoma. This specimen was lymph node tissue, taken before any cancer treatment. CDR3 nucleotide sequence: TGTGCCAGCAGTTACTCGGGGGCAGCCCCTAGCACAGATACGCAGTATTTT. It yields the protein CASSYSGAAPSTDTQYF.